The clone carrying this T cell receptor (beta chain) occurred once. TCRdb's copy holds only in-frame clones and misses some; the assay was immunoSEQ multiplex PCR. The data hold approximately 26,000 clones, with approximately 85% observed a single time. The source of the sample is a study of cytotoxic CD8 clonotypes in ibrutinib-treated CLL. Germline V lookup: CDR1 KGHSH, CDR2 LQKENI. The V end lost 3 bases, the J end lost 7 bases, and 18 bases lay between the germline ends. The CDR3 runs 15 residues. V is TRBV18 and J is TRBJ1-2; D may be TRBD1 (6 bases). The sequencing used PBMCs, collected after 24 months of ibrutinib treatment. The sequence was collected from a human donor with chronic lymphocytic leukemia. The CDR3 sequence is CASSPPTGPQGGYTF. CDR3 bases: TGTGCCAGCTCACCCCCAACAGGGCCACAGGGTGGCTACACCTTC.